Listed below are T cell receptor beta chains from one sample, sequenced in a study of CD8 T cells in Susac syndrome. MiXCR was run by TCRdb on the immunoSEQ multiplex PCR reads, yielding one entry per CDR3 protein. Of about 440,000 distinct CDR3 sequences listed, around 83% are singletons. What was sequenced was CD8+ T cells from PBMCs. All receptors come from a human donor with multiple sclerosis. CDR3s include the opening cysteine and the closing phenylalanine or tryptophan. A D gene is named only where the DNA matches it firmly. Clone size is not always given. Where it is, it says once, few, many or a class for expanded clones.

>TRBD2|TRBV4-2|TRBJ2-1|-
CASSQDATGGPGEQFF
TGTGCCAGCAGCCAAGATGCAACGGGAGGGCCCGGTGAGCAGTTCTTC
>-|TRBV5-4|TRBJ2-2|-
CASSLQAGTNTGELFF
TGTGCCAGCAGCCTACAGGCGGGGACGAACACCGGGGAGCTGTTTTTT
>-|TRBV4-1|TRBJ1-5|-
CASSQEGGHSNQPQHF
TGCGCCAGCAGCCAAGAAGGGGGACATAGCAATCAGCCCCAGCATTTT
>-|TRBV20-1|TRBJ1-5|-
CSARDGDSNQPQHF
TGCAGTGCTAGGGACGGAGATAGCAATCAGCCCCAGCATTTT
>TRBD1|TRBV6-2/TRBV6-3|TRBJ2-1|-
CASSLILAPTGDSFF
TGTGCCAGCAGTTTGATTTTAGCCCCGACAGGGGATTCGTTCTTC
>-|TRBV28|TRBJ1-5|-
CASSFTYDSFSLYSNQPQHF
TGTGCCAGCAGTTTTACCTATGACAGCTTCAGCCTTTATAGCAATCAGCCCCAGCATTTT
>TRBD2|TRBV7-6|TRBJ2-1|-
CASSIGLAGAHQPYNEQFF
TGTGCCAGCAGCATCGGACTAGCGGGGGCCCACCAACCCTACAATGAGCAGTTCTTC
>TRBD2|TRBV27|TRBJ2-5|-
CASSLAGGGLDETQYF
TGTGCCAGCAGCCTGGCCGGGGGGGGGCTGGACGAGACCCAGTACTTC
>TRBD1|TRBV2|TRBJ2-1|-
CASSGMTGGHYNEQFF
TGTGCCAGCAGTGGAATGACAGGGGGACACTACAATGAGCAGTTCTTC
>-|TRBV7-9|TRBJ2-1|-
CASSPPSASSYNEQFF
TGTGCCAGCAGCCCACCAAGCGCAAGCTCCTACAATGAGCAGTTCTTC
>-|TRBV27|TRBJ2-5|-
CASSLSDGETQYF
TGTGCCAGCAGTTTATCGGATGGGGAGACCCAGTACTTC
>TRBD2|TRBV11-2|TRBJ2-7|-
CASSLPAGSSSYEQYF
TGTGCCAGCAGCCTGCCAGCGGGGTCCTCCTCCTACGAGCAGTACTTC
>-|TRBV2|TRBJ1-1|once
CASSHLNRDLAKNTEAFF
TGTGCCAGCAGTCATCTTAACCGGGACCTTGCGAAGAACACTGAAGCTTTCTTT
>-|TRBV30|TRBJ1-1|-
CAWSTIQEYTEAFF
TGTGCCTGGAGTACAATACAGGAGTACACTGAAGCTTTCTTT
>TRBD2|TRBV29-1|TRBJ2-3|-
CSVLGVAGYTDTQYF
TGCAGCGTCCTGGGGGTAGCGGGCTACACAGATACGCAGTATTTT
>TRBD1|TRBV7-9|TRBJ2-3|-
CASSSQGTVTDTQYF
TGTGCCAGCAGCTCACAGGGGACGGTAACAGATACGCAGTATTTT
>-|TRBV25-1|TRBJ2-5|-
CASSEWTEETQYF
TGTGCCAGCAGTGAATGGACAGAAGAGACCCAGTACTTC
>-|TRBV4-1|TRBJ2-2|-
CASNPEVSNTGELFF
TGCGCCAGCAACCCAGAGGTATCGAACACCGGGGAGCTGTTTTTT
>-|TRBV4-1|TRBJ2-1|-
CASSQAPTGPYNEQFF
TGCGCCAGCAGCCAAGCCCCGACGGGACCCTACAATGAGCAGTTCTTC
>-|TRBV7-9|TRBJ1-4|-
CASSLDSTDEKLFF
TGTGCCAGCAGCTTGGACAGTACGGATGAAAAACTGTTTTTT
>-|TRBV10-3|TRBJ2-7|few
CAISEGSSYEQYF
TGTGCCATCAGTGAGGGCAGCTCCTACGAGCAGTACTTC
>-|TRBV4-1|TRBJ2-1|-
CASSQVVTSSYNEQFF
TGCGCCAGCAGCCAAGTGGTGACGAGCTCCTACAATGAGCAGTTCTTC
>-|TRBV2|TRBJ2-7|-
CAGRGLGSYEQYF
TGTGCCGGCCGGGGACTGGGCTCCTACGAGCAGTACTTC
>TRBD1|TRBV7-9|TRBJ1-2|-
CASSLRGGAANYGYTF
TGTGCCAGCAGCCTCAGGGGGGGCGCGGCTAACTATGGCTACACCTTC
>-|TRBV9|TRBJ2-3|-
CASSVDPGRTDTQYF
TGTGCCAGCAGCGTAGATCCAGGGCGCACAGATACGCAGTATTTT
>-|TRBV2|TRBJ1-1|once
CASPGGQINTEASF
TGTGCCAGCCCCGGAGGACAGATAAACACTGAAGCTTCCTTT
>-|TRBV9|TRBJ1-5|-
CASSATDYQPQHF
TGTGCCAGCAGCGCGACGGATTATCAGCCCCAGCATTTT
>-|TRBV2|TRBJ2-7|few
CASKAQLSYEQYF
TGTGCCAGCAAGGCCCAGCTCTCCTACGAGCAGTACTTC
>-|TRBV19|TRBJ1-3|-
CASSIGWDTIYF
TGTGCCAGTAGTATCGGATGGGACACCATATATTTT
>-|TRBV4-1|TRBJ2-7|few
CASSQDPGSSYEQYF
TGCGCCAGCAGCCAAGATCCGGGTAGCTCCTACGAGCAGTACTTC
>-|TRBV4-1|TRBJ2-5|-
CASSLYSGRETQYF
TGCGCCAGCAGCCTCTATTCCGGTCGCGAGACCCAGTACTTC
>-|TRBV2|TRBJ1-5|-
CASSDGQPQHF
TGTGCCAGCAGTGATGGGCAGCCCCAGCATTTT
>TRBD2|TRBV20-1|TRBJ2-5|-
CSARNLAGIYLETQYF
TGCAGTGCTAGAAATCTAGCGGGGATTTACTTAGAGACCCAGTACTTC
>-|TRBV15|TRBJ2-2|-
CATSQDGGNTGELFF
TGTGCCACCAGCCAAGACGGGGGGAACACCGGGGAGCTGTTTTTT
>-|TRBV2|TRBJ2-2|-
CASSAVSGTGELFF
TGTGCCAGCAGTGCAGTCTCTGGCACCGGGGAGCTGTTTTTT
>-|TRBV29-1|TRBJ1-1|-
CSVEVGLEAFF
TGCAGCGTTGAAGTAGGCCTTGAAGCTTTCTTT